These 28 T cell receptor beta chains share one sample of origin, sequenced in a study of OX40 agonist ivuxolimab in advanced cancers. Repertoires were generated with immunoSEQ multiplex PCR, while TCRdb's copy carries only in-frame clones and drops some. This table holds 60,000 to 75,000 clones, nearly 90% found once. Sample: CD4+ or CD8+ T cells sorted from blood, taken in a trial of the OX40 agonist ivuxolimab. These receptors all stem from an adult with an advanced solid tumor such as melanoma, head and neck, liver or kidney cancer.

J is TRBJ2-3 and V is TRBV7-9; TRBD2 aligns across 8 bases. Germline V gene sequence: CDR1 SEHNR, CDR2 FQNEAQ (reference sequence). The CDR3 runs to 14 residues. After removal of 4 bases from V and 4 bases from J, the junction contained 4 bases not matched to a gene. CDR3 DNA sequence: TGTGCCAGCAGCTGGGCGGGGGGATCAGATACGCAGTATTTT. This translates into CASSWAGGSDTQYF.

The CDR3 here is CASSPASGREDEQYF. In DNA, the CDR3 is TGTGCCAGCAGTCCGGCTAGCGGGAGGGAGGACGAGCAGTACTTC. The chain combines TRBV27 with TRBJ2-7; 12 bases line up with TRBD2. The CDR3 spans 15 residues. Germline V gene data show CDR1 as MNHEY and CDR2 as SMNVEV (reference sequence). V lost 5 bases, J lost 5 bases, and 7 bases stayed unmatched.

This clone was observed once. V gene TRBV6-1 combines with J gene TRBJ1-2; 7 nucleotides line up with TRBD1. The CDR3 loop spans 13 amino acids. CDR1 and CDR2 (germline): MNHNS, SASEGT. V dropped 6 bases and J dropped 2; count of bases not matched to a gene: 3. CDR3 DNA sequence: TGTGCCAGCAGAACGACAGGGAACTATGGCTACACCTTC. As protein: CASRTTGNYGYTF.

This clone has only a few counts. The rearrangement joins TRBV7-9 to TRBJ2-5; 7 nucleotides align to TRBD1. The CDR3 has 14 amino acids. The germline CDR1 and CDR2 sequences are SEHNR and FQNEAQ (reference sequence). The V segment lost 3 bases and the J segment 4 bases; nucleotides outside the gene matches: 5. The DNA for the CDR3 is TGTGCCAGCAGCTTTTTGACAGGGCGAGAGACCCAGTACTTC. Its translation is CASSFLTGRETQYF.

The chain recombines TRBV7-2 with TRBJ1-5; TRBD1 is a possible D gene (5 bases). V was pared by 0 bases and J by 2 bases, with 11 bases between. CDR3 length: 16 amino acids. Germline V lookup: CDR1 SGHTA, CDR2 FQGNSA. The CDR3 reads CASSLAAGTGNQPQHF. The CDR3 DNA is TGTGCCAGCAGCTTAGCAGCAGGGACTGGCAATCAGCCCCAGCATTTT. The variable domain in full, with the rest retrieved from reference TRBV7-2 and TRBJ1-5, is GAGVSQSPSNKVTEKGKDVELRCDPISGHTALYWYRQSLGQGLEFLIYFQGNSAPDKSGLPSDRFSAERTGGSVSTLTIQRTQQEDSAVYLCASSLAAGTGNQPQHFGDGTRLSIL.

This clone was seen only a few times. CDR3 sequence (DNA): TGTGCCAGCAGTCAAGCGGGGGAGGGTGAGCAGTTCTTC. Protein sequence: CASSQAGEGEQFF. The chain combines TRBV6-5 with TRBJ2-1, with 8 positions matching TRBD2. CDR3 size: 13 residues. Germline CDR1 and CDR2: MNHEY and SVGAGI. V was clipped by 5 bases and J by 9 bases; unmatched bases: 6.

This chain links TRBV27 with TRBJ2-2, with D possibly being TRBD1 (5 bases). Trimming pared 5 bases from V and 0 bases from J, leaving 16 bases between. In germline, CDR1 is MNHEY, CDR2 SMNVEV (reference sequence). The CDR3 length is 17 residues. CDR3 protein: CASSRQSPPTNTGELFF. The CDR3 DNA follows: TGTGCCAGCAGTCGACAGTCTCCACCTACGAACACCGGGGAGCTGTTTTTT.

The V call is TRBV5-1, the J call TRBJ2-1; possibly TRBD2 for D (5 bases). Trimming took off 4 bases at V and 8 bases at J, with 19 bases between the two ends. The CDR3 is 15 amino acids. Germline-derived CDR1 and CDR2 are SGHRS and YFSETQ. The DNA of the CDR3 is TGCGCCAGCAGCCTGCTCGGGGAGCGATGGGATGAGCAGTTCTTC. This sequence encodes CASSLLGERWDEQFF.

This clone was seen a handful of times. The chain combines TRBV5-5 with TRBJ2-7; 7 positions match TRBD1. Germline CDR1 and CDR2: SGHKS and YYEKEE (reference sequence). This CDR3 has 15 residues. V trimming: 4 bases; J trimming: 2 bases; junction bases outside the gene matches: 9. The CDR3 DNA reads as TGTGCCAGCAGCCTCCCCCGACAGGGCACCTACGAGCAGTACTTC. Translated, it gives CASSLPRQGTYEQYF. The full variable domain, rest sourced from reference TRBV5-5 and TRBJ2-7, is DAGVTQSPTHLIKTRGQQVTLRCSPISGHKSVSWYQQVLGQGPQFIFQYYEKEERGRGNFPDRFSARQFPNYSSELNVNALLLGDSALYLCASSLPRQGTYEQYFGPGTRLTVT.

The chain joins TRBV7-3 to TRBJ2-2; D possibly corresponds to TRBD2 (5 bases). Germline CDR1 reads SGHTA; CDR2 reads FQGTGA. This CDR3 is 16 amino acids long. Trimming shortened V by 5 bases and J by 1 base, and 14 bases separated the two germline ends. CDR3 amino acids: CASSPETTQNTGELFF. Written as DNA, the CDR3 is TGTGCCAGCAGCCCGGAGACTACACAGAACACCGGGGAGCTGTTTTTT. The whole variable domain, remainder taken from reference TRBV7-3 and TRBJ2-2, is GAGVSQTPSNKVTEKGKYVELRCDPISGHTALYWYRQSLGQGPEFLIYFQGTGAADDSGLPNDRFFAVRPEGSVSTLKIQRTERGDSAVYLCASSPETTQNTGELFFGEGSRLTVL.

The V call is TRBV6-1, the J call TRBJ2-7, with TRBD1 identical over 7 bases. Germline CDR1 reads MNHNS; CDR2 reads SASEGT. Unmatched junction bases numbered 4, after V lost 6 bases and J lost 2 bases. This CDR3 is 13 amino acids long. CDR3 nucleotides: TGTGCCAGCAGCAACAGGGGTCCCTACGAGCAGTACTTC. This sequence encodes CASSNRGPYEQYF.

V gene TRBV9 combines with J gene TRBJ1-6; D not certain. CDR1 and CDR2 (germline): SGDLS, YYNGEE. CDR3 length: 14 amino acids. V was clipped by 0 bases and J by 7 bases, with 8 bases between them. Here the CDR3 DNA reads TGTGCCAGCAGCGTAGAGGTAGAGAATTCACCCCTCCACTTT. Residues: CASSVEVENSPLHF.

The chain joins TRBV5-1 to TRBJ2-2, with D possibly being TRBD1 (5 bases). There are 15 residues in the CDR3. V was shortened by 4 bases and J by 5 bases, with 15 bases between the two germline ends. Germline V gene lookup returns CDR1 SGHRS and CDR2 YFSETQ. The CDR3 DNA reads TGCGCCAGCAGCGCTGTGCCAGGGAAAACCGGGGAGCTGTTTTTT. Translating it yields CASSAVPGKTGELFF. Full variable domain (outside the CDR3, taken from reference TRBV5-1 and TRBJ2-2): KAGVTQTPRYLIKTRGQQVTLSCSPISGHRSVSWYQQTPGQGLQFLFEYFSETQRNKGNFPGRFSGRQFSNSRSEMNVSTLELGDSALYLCASSAVPGKTGELFFGEGSRLTVL.

This sequence joins TRBV5-6 and TRBJ2-3; 8 nucleotides match TRBD1. The ends lost 4 bases at V and 5 bases at J; junction bases unmatched: 15. The CDR3 has 17 residues. CDR1 and CDR2 from the germline V gene are SGHDT and YYEEEE. The CDR3 loop is CASSQRTGLTWGDTQYF. CDR3 in DNA: TGTGCCAGCAGCCAACGGACAGGGTTGACTTGGGGAGATACGCAGTATTTT.

The rearrangement uses TRBV19 and TRBJ1-5; D might be TRBD1 (5 bases). The length of the CDR3 is 14 residues. V was trimmed by 4 bases and J by 2 bases, leaving 9 bases between them. Germline CDR1 LNHDA, CDR2 SQIVND (reference sequence). CDR3 sequence reads: CASSTQGGNQPQHF. Written as DNA, the CDR3 is TGTGCCAGTAGTACCCAGGGAGGCAATCAGCCCCAGCATTTT.

The chain recombines TRBV7-2 with TRBJ2-7; the match to TRBD1 covers 7 bases. There are 12 residues in the CDR3. Germline CDR1 is SGHTA and CDR2 is FQGNSA. The V and J ends lost 5 bases and 3 bases, in that order; junction bases with no gene match: 1. The CDR3 protein is CASSRTGYEQYF. The CDR3 coding sequence is TGTGCCAGCAGCCGGACAGGCTACGAGCAGTACTTC. The entire variable domain, with the rest obtained from reference TRBV7-2 and TRBJ2-7, is as follows: GAGVSQSPSNKVTEKGKDVELRCDPISGHTALYWYRQSLGQGLEFLIYFQGNSAPDKSGLPSDRFSAERTGGSVSTLTIQRTQQEDSAVYLCASSRTGYEQYFGPGTRLTVT.

The rearrangement joins TRBV5-1 to TRBJ2-1, with 8 bases fitting TRBD1. Unmatched junction bases numbered 12, after V lost 4 bases and J lost 0 bases. CDR1 SGHRS and CDR2 YFSETQ come from the germline V gene. The CDR3 sequence is 18 residues long. CDR3 region: CASSIAPQGASSYNEQFF. As DNA, the CDR3 is TGCGCCAGCAGCATAGCCCCCCAGGGGGCGAGCTCCTACAATGAGCAGTTCTTC.

The chain employs TRBV18 and TRBJ1-2; 9 positions match TRBD1. Germline V gene data show CDR1 as KGHSH and CDR2 as LQKENI. The CDR3 contains 16 residues. After removal of 3 bases from V and 4 bases from J, the junction contained 9 bases not matched to a gene. CDR3 bases: TGTGCCAGCTCACCCATCCGGGACAGGGCCCTCTATGGCTACACCTTC. Protein sequence: CASSPIRDRALYGYTF.

The chain couples TRBV9 to TRBJ1-6; a possible D gene is TRBD1 (6 bases). Trimming left V 0 bases short and J 5 bases short, with 9 bases between. This CDR3 comprises 15 residues. The germline V gene has CDR1 SGDLS and CDR2 YYNGEE. The CDR3 DNA reads TGTGCCAGCAGCGTAGACGGGGGCCATAATTCACCCCTCCACTTT. As protein: CASSVDGGHNSPLHF.

The rearrangement uses TRBV10-3 and TRBJ2-3; 8 bases are shared with TRBD1. V lost 6 bases to trimming and J lost 4 bases; unmatched junction nucleotides: 6. Germline CDR1 reads ENHRY; CDR2 reads SYGVKD. The CDR3 spans 14 residues. The CDR3 nucleotides read TGTGCCATCAGGCCTGGACAGGGATCAGATACGCAGTATTTT. Translated: CAIRPGQGSDTQYF.

The chain combines TRBV5-1 with TRBJ2-1, with 8 positions matching TRBD2. The CDR3 is 16 residues long. The V segment lost 4 bases and the J segment 7 bases; nucleotides outside the gene matches: 13. Germline V gives CDR1 SGHRS, CDR2 YFSETQ. CDR3 DNA: TGCGCCAGCAGCCCCCCCTCGGGGGGGGGCAGGAATGAGCAGTTCTTC. Translating gives CASSPPSGGGRNEQFF.

CDR3 region: CASSFRGDRVSSGANVLTF. The CDR3 DNA reads TGCGCCAGCAGCTTTCGGGGGGACAGGGTCTCATCTGGGGCCAACGTCCTGACTTTC. V usage is TRBV5-1 and J usage is TRBJ2-6, with 9 bases aligning to TRBD1. Per the germline V gene, CDR1 is SGHRS and CDR2 is YFSETQ. The ends lost 2 bases at V and 1 base at J; junction bases unmatched: 10. The CDR3 length is 19 residues.

This rearrangement joins TRBV5-1 to TRBJ2-7; 7 nucleotides match TRBD1. Trimming took 2 bases from V and 5 from J; bases not matched to a gene: 7. Germline V gene data show CDR1 as SGHRS and CDR2 as YFSETQ. The CDR3 has 14 residues. The CDR3 DNA follows: TGCGCCAGCAGCTTCCAGACAGGGCAAAACGAGCAGTACTTC. This translates into CASSFQTGQNEQYF.

V gene TRBV7-6 combines with J gene TRBJ2-1; TRBD2 matches 9 bases. The junction had 12 bases not matched to a gene; V was cut back by 5 bases and J by 7 bases. Germline loops: CDR1 SGHVS, CDR2 FNYEAQ. CDR3 length: 16 amino acids. The CDR3 here is CASSQWAGGPDNEQFF. The CDR3 DNA is TGTGCCAGCAGCCAATGGGCGGGGGGGCCTGATAATGAGCAGTTCTTC.

The chain uses TRBV11-1 and TRBJ2-5; TRBD1 agrees at 7 bases. The trim removed 4 bases at V and 5 bases at J, leaving 10 bases unmatched. The CDR3 loop spans 15 amino acids. Germline lookup yields CDR1 SGHAT and CDR2 FQDESV (reference sequence). The CDR3 sequence: CASSSDLGGGETQYF. The CDR3 nucleotides are TGTGCCAGCAGCTCGGATCTAGGGGGCGGGGAGACCCAGTACTTC.

For this clone: This specimen includes other DNA sequences encoding the same CDR3. The genes are TRBV7-2 and TRBJ2-7; 9 bases agree with TRBD1. Unmatched junction bases numbered 5, after V lost 4 bases and J lost 4 bases. Germline CDR1 reads SGHTA; CDR2 reads FQGNSA. The CDR3 consists of 14 residues. The CDR3 region has the DNA TGTGCCAGCAGCTCGCAACAGGGGGCGTACGAGCAGTACTTC. This gives the protein CASSSQQGAYEQYF. Together with reference TRBV7-2 and TRBJ2-7, the CDR3 gives the full variable domain: GAGVSQSPSNKVTEKGKDVELRCDPISGHTALYWYRQSLGQGLEFLIYFQGNSAPDKSGLPSDRFSAERTGGSVSTLTIQRTQQEDSAVYLCASSSQQGAYEQYFGPGTRLTVT.

The chain uses TRBV7-3 and TRBJ1-5, with D tentatively TRBD1 (6 bases). Germline V CDR1 and CDR2: SGHTA, FQGTGA. Trimming took off 5 bases at V and 0 bases at J, with 11 bases between the two ends. This CDR3 is built from 15 residues. The DNA of the CDR3 is TGTGCCAGCAGCGAGGGGGAGACTAGCAATCAGCCCCAGCATTTT. Encoded protein: CASSEGETSNQPQHF.

This rearrangement joins TRBV29-1 to TRBJ1-1; 7 bases line up with TRBD1. CDR1 SQVTM and CDR2 ANQGSEA come from the germline V gene. With V trimmed by 7 bases and J by 0 bases, 5 bases remained unmatched. The CDR3 is 13 residues long. CDR3 DNA: TGCAGCGGGACCGGGACAGTGAACACTGAAGCTTTCTTT. This translates into CSGTGTVNTEAFF.